The sample holds a few counts of the clone carrying this TCR beta chain. As yet, its antigen is unknown. The data were taken from a study of OX40 agonist ivuxolimab in advanced cancers. General observations from the study: Also present in some nonresponders was a low level of normalized T-cell clonal expansion. At doses 0.1 to 3.0 mg/kg, CD4+ and CD8+ clones expanded. On average, a greater number of expanded clones characterised CD8+ T cells relative to CD4+.

Patients were excluded for autoimmune disease history or systemic immunosuppression. Data came from immunoSEQ multiplex PCR; TCRdb stores just in-frame clones and leaves some out. This table has about 83,000 clones, 91% appearing once. The CDR3 has 13 residues. The V end was cut by 0 bases, the J end by 8 bases, with 10 bases between. Per germline, CDR1 SGHAT and CDR2 FQNNGV. The V and J genes are TRBV11-2 and TRBJ1-2; TRBD1 is a possible D gene (6 bases). This sample comprised CD4+ or CD8+ T cells sorted from blood, obtained in a trial of the OX40 agonist ivuxolimab. This clonotype was obtained from an adult with an advanced solid tumor such as melanoma, head and neck, liver or kidney cancer. DNA for the CDR3: TGTGCCAGCAGCTTAGAGGCAGGGGCCGGCTACACCTTC. It translates to CASSLEAGAGYTF.